This TCR beta chain was retrieved from a study of control samples from healthy donors and cancer patients. Germline V gene sequence: CDR1 MDHEN, CDR2 SYDVKM. V was shortened by 2 bases and J by 4 bases, with 18 bases between the two germline ends. The CDR3 extends over 16 amino acids. Assay used: immunoSEQ multiplex PCR; TCRdb lists only in-frame clones, some missing. The table has 150,000 or so clones, approximately 93% seen once; the top ten hold about 5.8%. The receptor was derived from a man aged 18 to 30 in good health. The chain has TRBV28 and TRBJ2-7; TRBD1 might be the D (6 bases). Sequenced sample: blood. DNA for the CDR3: TGTGCCAGCAGTTTAGTCCACCCGGGACACAGATACGAGCAGTACTTC. Translation gives CASSLVHPGHRYEQYF.